These 13 T cell receptor beta chains were sequenced from one sample in a study of cytomegalovirus exposure and HLA in healthy donors. The method was immunoSEQ multiplex PCR; TCRdb's version includes in-frame clones alone and lacks a portion of them. The sample lists 100,000 to 120,000 clones; 85% to 90% were seen once. Source material: PBMCs. All receptors derive from a woman aged 18-29 years in good health and CMV-seropositive.

The chain combines TRBV5-4 with TRBJ2-1; TRBD2 aligns across 11 bases. Unmatched junction bases numbered 6, after V lost 1 base and J lost 6 bases. Germline CDR1 and CDR2: SGHNT and YYREEE (reference sequence). The CDR3 has 16 residues. CDR3 sequence: CASSLPSGGPSNEQFF. The CDR3, as DNA: TGTGCCAGCAGCTTGCCTAGCGGGGGGCCCAGCAATGAGCAGTTCTTC. The variable domain in full, completed from reference TRBV5-4 and TRBJ2-1, reads ETGVTQSPTHLIKTRGQQVTLRCSSQSGHNTVSWYQQALGQGPQFIFQYYREEENGRGNFPPRFSGLQFPNYSSELNVNALELDDSALYLCASSLPSGGPSNEQFFGPGTRLTVL.

Written as DNA, the CDR3 is TGTGCCAGCAGATTCGACAGGGCTAAAGGCTACACCTTC. This codes for CASRFDRAKGYTF. The V and J genes are TRBV6-5 and TRBJ1-2, with 7 bases matching TRBD1. Germline V lookup: CDR1 MNHEY, CDR2 SVGAGI. The CDR3 covers 13 residues. V shed 6 bases, J shed 8 bases, and the junction held 9 bases outside the gene matches.

The V gene is TRBV9, the J gene TRBJ2-1; D perhaps matches TRBD2 (5 bases). Trimming took off 6 bases at V and 3 bases at J, with 13 bases between the two ends. The CDR3 length is 14 residues. CDR1 and CDR2 (germline): SGDLS, YYNGEE. CDR3 nucleotides: TGTGCCAGCAAACCGGACTCGAACTACAATGAGCAGTTCTTC. As protein: CASKPDSNYNEQFF.

This chain uses TRBV6-5 with TRBJ2-7; 7 bases are shared with TRBD1. Looked up from germline, CDR1 is MNHEY and CDR2 is SVGAGI. The CDR3 extends over 13 amino acids. With V trimmed by 6 bases and J by 1 base, 3 bases remained unmatched. The CDR3, as DNA: TGTGCCAGCAGGAAGGGACAGTCCTACGAGCAGTACTTC. Its translation is CASRKGQSYEQYF.

V and J are TRBV27 and TRBJ1-5; D is perhaps TRBD1 (5 bases). V was cut by 4 bases and J by 3 bases, with 13 bases left in between. This CDR3 spans 15 amino acids. Germline V CDR1 and CDR2: MNHEY, SMNVEV (reference sequence). As DNA, the CDR3 is TGTGCCAGCAGTTCGTGGCAGGGTTTCAATCAGCCCCAGCATTTT. It is translated as CASSSWQGFNQPQHF.

The V and J genes are TRBV27 and TRBJ1-4, with 8 bases identical to TRBD1. Unmatched junction bases numbered 18, after V lost 8 bases and J lost 4 bases. The CDR3 length is 18 residues. Germline-derived CDR1 and CDR2 are MNHEY and SMNVEV (reference sequence). The CDR3, as DNA: TGTGCCAGCGCGGGATTAACGACCCAGGGGGCTCATAATGAAAAACTGTTTTTT. Amino acids: CASAGLTTQGAHNEKLFF.

This chain links TRBV11-2 with TRBJ2-7; the D is unclear. V was cut by 0 bases and J by 0 bases, with 15 bases left in between. Germline CDR1 is SGHAT and CDR2 is FQNNGV. This CDR3 has 17 amino acids. CDR3 in amino acids: CASSLDPLTLSSYEQYF. The CDR3 DNA sequence: TGTGCCAGCAGCTTAGATCCGCTGACACTGAGCTCCTACGAGCAGTACTTC.

The genes are TRBV7-3 and TRBJ2-1; D is perhaps TRBD2 (6 bases). The germline gives CDR1 SGHTA, CDR2 FQGTGA. The V end was cut by 4 bases, the J end by 1 base, with 14 bases between. This CDR3 region has 16 residues. The CDR3 sequence is CASSSTAGTSYNEQFF. CDR3 nucleotide sequence: TGTGCCAGCAGCTCTACGGCGGGGACGTCCTACAATGAGCAGTTCTTC.

The chain recombines TRBV27 with TRBJ2-2, with D perhaps TRBD1 (6 bases). Germline V CDR1 and CDR2: MNHEY, SMNVEV (reference sequence). The CDR3 loop spans 15 amino acids. V dropped 5 bases and J dropped 3 bases, with 13 bases sitting between them. The CDR3 loop is CASSIDRLYTGELFF. DNA for the CDR3: TGTGCCAGCAGTATCGACAGGTTGTACACCGGGGAGCTGTTTTTT.

The V and J genes are TRBV7-9 and TRBJ1-2, with D possibly TRBD1 on 5 matching bases. In germline, CDR1 is SEHNR, CDR2 FQNEAQ (reference sequence). Trimming shortened V by 1 base and J by 4 bases, and 16 bases separated the two germline ends. This CDR3 contains 16 residues. The CDR3 region has the DNA TGTGCCAGCAGCTTAGTACAGGAGGGGTTGGGCTATGGCTACACCTTC. Its protein is CASSLVQEGLGYGYTF.

The rearrangement uses TRBV6-4 and TRBJ2-1; D call uncertain. The CDR3 is 13 amino acids. V was trimmed by 3 bases and J by 3 bases, leaving 6 bases between them. Germline V gene lookup returns CDR1 MRHNA and CDR2 SNTAGT. This CDR3 reads CASSEEVYNEQFF. CDR3 nucleotide sequence: TGTGCCAGCAGTGAAGAGGTCTACAATGAGCAGTTCTTC.

The gene calls are TRBV5-1 and TRBJ2-2; 10 nucleotides match TRBD1. Losses at the gene ends were 2 bases for V and 4 bases for J; bases not matched to a gene: 17. Germline CDR1 SGHRS, CDR2 YFSETQ. This CDR3 is 20 amino acids long. In DNA, the CDR3 is TGCGCCAGCAGCTTCTATCCTCCGGGGACAGGGGAACGTGGCACCGGGGAGCTGTTTTTT. It translates to CASSFYPPGTGERGTGELFF.

The V and J genes are TRBV5-1 and TRBJ2-2; D unclear. Looked up from germline, CDR1 is SGHRS and CDR2 is YFSETQ. CDR3 length: 14 residues. Trimming took 4 bases from V and 4 from J, leaving 11 bases between them. As DNA, the CDR3 is TGCGCCAGCAGCGGTGGTTACAGCACCGGGGAGCTGTTTTTT. This encodes CASSGGYSTGELFF. Full variable domain (remainder filled in from reference TRBV5-1 and TRBJ2-2): KAGVTQTPRYLIKTRGQQVTLSCSPISGHRSVSWYQQTPGQGLQFLFEYFSETQRNKGNFPGRFSGRQFSNSRSEMNVSTLELGDSALYLCASSGGYSTGELFFGEGSRLTVL.